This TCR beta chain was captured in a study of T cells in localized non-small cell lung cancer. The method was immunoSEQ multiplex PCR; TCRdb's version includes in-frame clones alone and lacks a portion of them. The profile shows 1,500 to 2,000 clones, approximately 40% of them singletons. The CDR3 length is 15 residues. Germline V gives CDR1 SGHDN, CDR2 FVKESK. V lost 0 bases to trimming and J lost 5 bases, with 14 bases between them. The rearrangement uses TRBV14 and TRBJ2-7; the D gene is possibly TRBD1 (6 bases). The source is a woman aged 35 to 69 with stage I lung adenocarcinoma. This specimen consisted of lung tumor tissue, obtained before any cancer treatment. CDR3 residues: CASSQDIGRGNEQYF. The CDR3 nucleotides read TGTGCCAGCAGCCAAGATATCGGCAGGGGCAACGAGCAGTACTTC.